This T cell receptor (beta chain) comes out of a study of regulatory dendritic cells for organ transplantation. The V end was cut by 0 bases, the J end by 2 bases, with 5 bases between. CDR1 SGHDT and CDR2 YYEEEE come from the germline V gene. There are 14 residues in the CDR3. TCRdb's table, derived via immunoSEQ multiplex PCR, lists solely in-frame clones and lacks some. The table records tens of thousands of clones, roughly 84% of them present only once. Naive CD45RA+ and memory CD45RO+ CD4+ or CD8+ T cells were FACS-sorted. The sequence was obtained from a human donor in good health. The chain employs TRBV5-6 and TRBJ1-4, with D uncertain. Sequenced: naive CD8+ T cells from blood. Subset meaning: CD45RA+ naive T cells. The CDR3 sequence: CASSLAGTNEKLFF. Here the CDR3 DNA reads TGTGCCAGCAGCTTGGCCGGGACTAATGAAAAACTGTTTTTT.